The rows below give T cell receptor beta chains drawn from one sample of a study of shared clonotypes between healthy human individuals. Method: immunoSEQ multiplex PCR; TCRdb's copy keeps in-frame clones and lacks some. The sample comprises around 2.5 million clones, over 85% of which are singletons, and roughly 0.39% rests with the top ten. Material for sequencing was naive CD4+ T cells from PBMCs. All receptors derive from a man aged 18 to 30 in good health. Some clones in this sample may be carry-over from other donors' samples. Each CDR3 is given with its conserved first and last residue. Each record gives: J gene, clone size, D gene, V gene, CDR3 DNA, CDR3 protein. A D gene is named only where the DNA matches it firmly. Some rows mark clone size as missing; the rest say once, few, many or name a class of expanded clone.

>TRBJ1-5|once|TRBD1|TRBV27
TGTGCCAGCAGGCCCCTGGGGACAGGGAAACAGCCCCAGCATTTT
CASRPLGTGKQPQHF
>TRBJ2-5|.|TRBD2|TRBV28
TGTGCCAGCAGTTTAAGAGCTACAGGAGCAGAGCGGGAGGTCTCAGAGACCCAGTACTTC
CASSLRATGAEREVSETQYF
>TRBJ1-5|.|.|TRBV7-2
TGTGCCAGCAGCTTATGGGGCCCAGGGGATCAGCCCCAGCATTTT
CASSLWGPGDQPQHF
>TRBJ1-4|.|.|TRBV14
TGTGCCAGCAGCCAAGAAGGTGGCGAAAAACTGTTTTTT
CASSQEGGEKLFF
>TRBJ2-3|once|.|TRBV9
TGTGCCAGCAGCGTAGCTACTAGGGCAGATACGCAGTATTTT
CASSVATRADTQYF
>TRBJ2-7|.|TRBD1|TRBV28
TGTGCCAGCAGTTCTCGACAGGGGGCGATTTTACCCGCCGGTTACGAGCAGTACTTC
CASSSRQGAILPAGYEQYF
>TRBJ2-1|.|.|TRBV7-3
TGTGCCAGCAGCTCAATGGGCTCCTACAATGAGCAGTTCTTC
CASSSMGSYNEQFF
>TRBJ1-3|.|.|TRBV5-4
TGTGCCAGCAGCTTGCACGGAGACTCTGGAAACACCATATATTTT
CASSLHGDSGNTIYF
>TRBJ2-7|once|TRBD2|TRBV5-1
TGCGCCAGCAGCCGGCGGGGGGCCACCAGCTCCCCCTACGAGCAGTACTTC
CASSRRGATSSPYEQYF
>TRBJ2-3|.|.|TRBV5-1
TGCGCCAGCAGCCGGGGGCGGGTGAGCACAGATACGCAGTATTTT
CASSRGRVSTDTQYF
>TRBJ1-5|.|TRBD1|TRBV30
TGTGCCTGGAGCGAATGGACAGGGGGCAACAATCAGCCCCAGCATTTT
CAWSEWTGGNNQPQHF
>TRBJ1-2|.|.|TRBV30
TGTGCCTGGAGTGTAGAAGGGAATGGCTACACCTTC
CAWSVEGNGYTF
>TRBJ2-7|.|.|TRBV6-5
TGTGCCAGCAGTTGGAGACGAGGGGATCTGTACGAGCAGTACTTC
CASSWRRGDLYEQYF
>TRBJ2-1|.|.|TRBV10-3
TGTGCCATCAGTGACCCCAACCGCAGCGGCCCCAATGAGCAGTTCTTC
CAISDPNRSGPNEQFF
>TRBJ1-3|.|TRBD1|TRBV4-2
TGTGCCAGCAGCCGAGCTGGATCCGGGACAGGGGGTGGAAACACCATATATTTT
CASSRAGSGTGGGNTIYF
>TRBJ2-5|.|.|TRBV6-1
TGTGCCAGCAGCCAACGGGGGGCAGGGCAAGAGACCCAGTACTTC
CASSQRGAGQETQYF
>TRBJ1-1|.|.|TRBV29-1
TGCAGCGCAGCCCAGGGATTGAACACTGAAGCTTTCTTT
CSAAQGLNTEAFF
>TRBJ1-1|.|.|TRBV27
TGTGCCAGCAGTTTAATGTTGGGGGGGCTGGCTGAAGCTTTCTTT
CASSLMLGGLAEAFF
>TRBJ1-3|.|.|TRBV4-2
TGTGCCAGCAGCCCCGTCGGGATAGTTGGGGGATCTGGAAACACCATATATTTT
CASSPVGIVGGSGNTIYF
>TRBJ2-5|.|.|TRBV5-1
TGCGCCAGCAGCTTGGTTTTCTCAGGGGCGGAGACCCAGTACTTC
CASSLVFSGAETQYF
>TRBJ2-7|.|.|TRBV19
TGTGCCAGTAGTATTCGGCCGGGTAGCTCCTACGAGCAGTACTTC
CASSIRPGSSYEQYF
>TRBJ2-1|.|.|TRBV10-3
TGTGCCGTACGGTCCTACAATGAGCAGTTCTTC
CAVRSYNEQFF
>TRBJ2-6|.|.|TRBV30
TGTGCCTGGAGACGTGCGGGGGCCAACGTCCTGACTTTC
CAWRRAGANVLTF
>TRBJ2-7|.|.|TRBV4-3
TGCGCCAGCACCTGGGACCTTGGATCCTACGAGCAGTACTTC
CASTWDLGSYEQYF
>TRBJ1-1|.|TRBD1|TRBV28
TGTGCCAGCAGTTCCCTCAACAGGGGCGGGAACACTGAAGCTTTCTTT
CASSSLNRGGNTEAFF
>TRBJ2-7|.|TRBD1|TRBV5-1
TGCGCCAGCAGCACGGGACAGGGGGCGGGTGAGCAGTACTTC
CASSTGQGAGEQYF
>TRBJ2-5|.|.|TRBV7-8
TGTGCCAGCACCGGGGAGACCCAGTACTTC
CASTGETQYF
>TRBJ1-5|.|.|TRBV28
TGTGCCAGCAGCCCCGGCGGGATGGATGACAATCAGCCCCAGCATTTT
CASSPGGMDDNQPQHF
>TRBJ2-5|.|TRBD1|TRBV5-5
TGTGCCAGCAGCTCGGTAACTGGGACAGGGGGCTGGGAGACCCAGTACTTC
CASSSVTGTGGWETQYF
>TRBJ1-1|.|.|TRBV27
TGTGCCAGCAGTGCTGCAGAGGTGTACACTGAAGCTTTCTTT
CASSAAEVYTEAFF
>TRBJ1-5|.|.|TRBV7-2
TGTGCCAGCAGCTTCCTGAGGACAGACAATCAGCCCCAGCATTTT
CASSFLRTDNQPQHF
>TRBJ1-4|.|.|TRBV15
TGTGCCACCAGAAGCCTTTTGAATGAAAAACTGTTTTTT
CATRSLLNEKLFF
>TRBJ1-1|few|.|TRBV20-1
TGCAGTGCTAACGCCGCTACTGAAGCTTTCTTT
CSANAATEAFF
>TRBJ1-3|.|.|TRBV5-8
TGTGCCAGCAGCTTGGCCGGATTCTCTGGAAACACCATATATTTT
CASSLAGFSGNTIYF
>TRBJ2-3|.|.|TRBV9
TGTGCCAGCAGCGTCCGAGCGGACGGCACAGATACGCAGTATTTT
CASSVRADGTDTQYF
>TRBJ1-1|.|.|TRBV5-6
TGTGCCAGCAGGAGACGCCCCGCTAACACTGAAGCTTTCTTT
CASRRRPANTEAFF
>TRBJ1-5|.|.|TRBV16
TGTGCCAGCAGCCAGGGTCCGAATCAGCCCCAGCATTTT
CASSQGPNQPQHF
>TRBJ2-3|.|.|TRBV12-5
TGTGCTAGTGGTTTGGGCGGATTTACAGATACGCAGTATTTT
CASGLGGFTDTQYF
>TRBJ1-1|.|TRBD1|TRBV25-1
TGTGCCAGCAGCCAAGCAGGGGGCTCGGATTCCACTGAAGCTTTCTTT
CASSQAGGSDSTEAFF
>TRBJ2-7|.|TRBD1|TRBV30
TGTGCCTGGAGTGCGGGGACAGGATGGGTGTACTTC
CAWSAGTGWVYF
>TRBJ2-2|.|.|TRBV19
TGTGCCAGTCAAAAGGTGAACACCGGGGAGCTGTTTTTT
CASQKVNTGELFF
>TRBJ2-7|.|.|TRBV7-2
TGTGCCAGCAGCTTAGAGTCCTACGAGCAGTACTTC
CASSLESYEQYF
>TRBJ2-7|.|.|TRBV19
TGTGCCAGTAGCCTCCGGGACGGCGGCCTCGAGCAGTACTTC
CASSLRDGGLEQYF
>TRBJ2-7|.|.|TRBV19
TGTGCCAGTAGTCCCGGAGTCCCCTACGAGCAGTACTTC
CASSPGVPYEQYF
>TRBJ2-5|.|.|TRBV7-8
TGTGCCAGCAGCTTGGGTGGATTTGAGACCCAGTACTTC
CASSLGGFETQYF
>TRBJ2-2|.|TRBD2|TRBV19
TGTGCCAGTAGTATAGTAGCGGGAACCGGGGAGCTGTTTTTT
CASSIVAGTGELFF
>TRBJ1-2|once|TRBD1|TRBV5-5
TGTGCCAGCAGCTTGGCCCCCGCAGGGGGTTATGGCTACACCTTC
CASSLAPAGGYGYTF
>TRBJ2-7|.|.|TRBV28
TGTGCCAGCACTCCTACACGGGGGGCCCACTACGAGCAGTACTTC
CASTPTRGAHYEQYF
>TRBJ1-2|once|.|TRBV19
TGTGCCAGTACGGAGTACGGACGCAGGGTGAACTATGGCTACACCTTC
CASTEYGRRVNYGYTF
>TRBJ2-7|.|.|TRBV7-2
TGTGCCAGCAGCTTAGCGGTAGGGGCCTACGAGCAGTACTTC
CASSLAVGAYEQYF